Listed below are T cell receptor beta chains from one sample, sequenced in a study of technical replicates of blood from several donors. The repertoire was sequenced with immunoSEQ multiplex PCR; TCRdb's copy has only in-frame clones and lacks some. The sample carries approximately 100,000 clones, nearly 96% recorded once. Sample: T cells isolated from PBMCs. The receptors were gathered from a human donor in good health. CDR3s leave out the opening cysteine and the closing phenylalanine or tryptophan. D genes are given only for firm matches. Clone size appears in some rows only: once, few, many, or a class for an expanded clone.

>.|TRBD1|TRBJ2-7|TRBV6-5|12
ASSKDRASYEQY
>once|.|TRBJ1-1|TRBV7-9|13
ASSLLQGRNTEAF
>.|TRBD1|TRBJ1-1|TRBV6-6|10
ASSRQGVEAF
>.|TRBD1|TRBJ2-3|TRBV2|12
ATRDRDYTDTQY
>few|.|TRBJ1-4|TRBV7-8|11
ASSPRQNEKLF
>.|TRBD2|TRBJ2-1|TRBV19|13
ASSIGTSGNAEQF
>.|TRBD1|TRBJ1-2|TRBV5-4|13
ASSPGQGGIYGYT
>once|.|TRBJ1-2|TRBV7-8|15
ASSRRQQNRDNYGYT
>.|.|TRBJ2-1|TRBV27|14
ASSLRGLDSYNEQF
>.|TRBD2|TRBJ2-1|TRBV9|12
ASSVDGRYNEQF
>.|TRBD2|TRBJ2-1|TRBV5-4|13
ASSLSSGGEDEQF
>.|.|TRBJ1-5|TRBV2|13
ASRAETVSNQPQH
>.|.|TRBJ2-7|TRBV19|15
ASSQTGVRHNPYEQY
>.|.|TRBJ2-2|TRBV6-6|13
ASSYTQGGTGELF
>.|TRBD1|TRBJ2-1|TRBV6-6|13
ASRAQGQGYNEQF
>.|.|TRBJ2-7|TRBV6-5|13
ASSYVAELGYEQY
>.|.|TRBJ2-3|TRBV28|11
ASSLVDSGTQY
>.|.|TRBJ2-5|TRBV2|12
ASSGQAEWETQY
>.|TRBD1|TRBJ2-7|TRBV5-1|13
ASSFSGTGSYEQY
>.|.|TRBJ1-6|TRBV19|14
ASSMTGITYNSPLH
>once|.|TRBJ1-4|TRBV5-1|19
ASSLELYRTPERATNEKLF
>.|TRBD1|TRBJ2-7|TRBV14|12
ASSLGTGRWEQY
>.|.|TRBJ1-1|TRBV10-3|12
AISGPQGNTEAF